A single sample gave rise to the 4 T cell receptor beta chains below, sequenced in a study of cytomegalovirus exposure and HLA in healthy donors. PCR involved 60 Vbeta and 13 Jbeta primers. Sequencing was performed with immunoSEQ multiplex PCR; in TCRdb, only in-frame clones are kept and a portion is missing. The sample holds under 200,000 clones, about 70% seen once. Specimen: PBMCs. These receptors originate from a woman between 40 and 55 years old in good health and CMV-seropositive.

The V call is TRBV6-5, the J call TRBJ1-1; the match to TRBD1 covers 9 bases. The CDR3 spans 15 residues. The ends lost 2 bases at V and 2 bases at J; junction bases unmatched: 3. CDR1 MNHEY and CDR2 SVGAGI come from the germline V gene. The CDR3 reads CASSYAGQGNTEAFF. The CDR3 DNA is TGTGCCAGCAGTTACGCGGGACAGGGAAACACTGAAGCTTTCTTT.

This chain uses TRBV19 with TRBJ1-5; TRBD1 might be the D (6 bases). Germline CDR1 reads LNHDA; CDR2 reads SQIVND (reference sequence). This CDR3 region has 15 residues. V lost 4 bases to trimming and J lost 0 bases, with 10 bases between them. The CDR3 reads CASSKWTDSNQPQHF. CDR3 bases: TGTGCCAGTAGTAAATGGACAGATAGCAATCAGCCCCAGCATTTT. The variable domain in full, completed from reference TRBV19 and TRBJ1-5, reads DGGITQSPKYLFRKEGQNVTLSCEQNLNHDAMYWYRQDPGQGLRLIYYSQIVNDFQKGDIAEGYSVSREKKESFPLTVTSAQKNPTAFYLCASSKWTDSNQPQHFGDGTRLSIL.

This clone was picked up a small number of times. The chain links TRBV2 to TRBJ1-4; weak D call: TRBD1 (6 bases). V gave up 1 base and J gave up 11 bases, with 20 bases separating them. CDR1 is SNHLY and CDR2 is FYNNEI in the germline V gene. This CDR3 has 16 amino acids. The CDR3 DNA reads TGTGCCAGCAGTGAAGAGGGGGGGCCTCCTTCCGGGAAACTGTTTTTT. This codes for CASSEEGGPPSGKLFF.

This sequence joins TRBV5-1 and TRBJ1-2; 7 bases are a match to TRBD1. This CDR3 is built from 15 residues. Trimming at V came to 5 bases and at J to 0 bases, leaving 7 bases not matched to a gene. Per germline, CDR1 SGHRS and CDR2 YFSETQ. The CDR3 bases are TGCGCCAGCAGTCCCCGGACAGGAACTAACTATGGCTACACCTTC. Its translation: CASSPRTGTNYGYTF.